This T cell receptor beta chain is drawn from a study of post-analysis software for immune sequencing data (dated by TCRdb to 2014 to 2015). Background on the whole study: Relapsing-remitting, secondary progressive and progressive-relapsing multiple sclerosis were recorded as disease courses, and subtype annotation was lacking for some patients. The patient repertoires were compared against approximately ten previously published healthy control repertoires obtained from donors aged roughly 6 to 25 years. A subset of samples was prepared in parallel using single-end sample barcoding, then pooled and co-amplified after Illumina adapter ligation.

General conclusions and limits of the study: Significantly lower normalized Chao1 diversity was found in multiple sclerosis patients than in controls, suggesting substantial peripheral T-cell clonal expansion. Patients showed significantly higher frequencies than controls for a handful of TRBV segments, among them TRBV5-6, TRBV5-1 and TRBV20-1. Strong co-clustering of samples prepared in the same batch was shown by direct clustering with F measure, prompting a batch-effect correction. The multiple sclerosis patient group was slightly younger than the control group.

Comments on this clonotype: Its antigen specificity is not known. A much larger clone lies one base from this, so it may be a read error.

The library was made by PCR. Sequencer: Illumina HiSeq 2500. Unique molecular identifiers were incorporated into TCR beta cDNA libraries to reduce PCR and sequencing biases. Every 1 to 10 million input T cells yielded roughly 0.5 million cDNA molecules, meaning each molecule approximated one T cell. The patient libraries were prepared and sequenced with the same protocol used for the earlier healthy control dataset. Within a given batch, samples were prepared together, multiplexed and sequenced on the same HiSeq lane. The authors' pipeline ran thus. MIGEC was used to process the raw barcoded reads, and molecular identifier groups with only a single read were discarded before consensus assembly and CDR3 extraction. Clonotype tables were post-analysed with VDJtools, normalizing diversity by down-sampling all datasets to the smallest sample size. In repertoire overlap clustering, CDR3 amino acid sequences, but not nucleotide sequences, were matched to correct batch-related cross-sample contamination. Clones were called with MiXCR by TCRdb after fastp trimmed the public reads at Q25, and only in-frame beta chains were retained. Identical CDR3 protein sequences are pooled into one entry, listed with their most common genes and DNA. V and J calls and clone size were set by TCRdb, not the authors. In this sample the table shows roughly 170,000 distinct CDR3 sequences, approximately 28% of which occur a single time. The top ten clones comprise roughly 1.6% of the sample.

To demonstrate the VDJtools post-analysis software, TCR beta repertoires were profiled from the peripheral blood of about 14 young patients with multiple sclerosis. The patients with multiple sclerosis were children and adolescents between roughly 6 and 15 years of age. The germline V gene sets CDR1 to MNHEY and CDR2 to SVGAGI. The cysteine opens and the phenylalanine closes a CDR3 of 15 amino acids. The kept DNA is CDR3 alone, 45 bases in frame from the first base. Input material: blood. The chain links TRBV6-5 with TRBJ2-5, and 7 bases in between align with TRBD2. The J call may be in error: the DNA end matches TRBJ2-7 better. This sequence originates from a girl aged 5-17 years with multiple sclerosis. The DNA reads as follows: TGTGCCAGCAGTTACATATCTAGCGGCGTTTACGAGCAGTACTTC. Its amino acids are CASSYISSGVYEQYF.